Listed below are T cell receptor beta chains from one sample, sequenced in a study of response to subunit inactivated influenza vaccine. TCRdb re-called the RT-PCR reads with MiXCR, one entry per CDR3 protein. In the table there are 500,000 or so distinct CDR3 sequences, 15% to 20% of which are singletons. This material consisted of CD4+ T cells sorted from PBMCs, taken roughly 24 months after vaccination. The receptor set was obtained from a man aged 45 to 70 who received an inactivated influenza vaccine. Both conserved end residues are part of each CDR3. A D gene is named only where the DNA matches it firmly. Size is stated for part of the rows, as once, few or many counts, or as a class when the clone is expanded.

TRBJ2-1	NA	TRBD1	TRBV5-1	CASSRGVLGQGTNEQFF	TGCGCCAGCAGCAGGGGGGTCCTGGGACAGGGTACGAATGAGCAGTTCTTC
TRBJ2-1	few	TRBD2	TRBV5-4	CASSLDGTSGYNEQFF	TGTGCCAGCAGCTTGGATGGGACTAGCGGGTACAATGAGCAGTTCTTC
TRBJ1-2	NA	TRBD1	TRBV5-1	CASSSRGGTGYGYTF	TGCGCCAGCAGCTCGCGGGGAGGGACAGGCTATGGCTACACCTTC
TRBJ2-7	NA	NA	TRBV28	CASSQGWSWEQYF	TGTGCCAGCAGCCAAGGATGGAGTTGGGAGCAGTACTTC
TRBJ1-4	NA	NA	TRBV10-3	CAISDPGTSNEKLFF	TGTGCCATCAGTGACCCGGGGACGTCTAATGAAAAACTGTTTTTT
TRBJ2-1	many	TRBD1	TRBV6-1	CASSATGQALPRKQFF	TGTGCCAGCAGTGCAACGGGACAGGCCTTACCGCGGAAGCAGTTCTTC
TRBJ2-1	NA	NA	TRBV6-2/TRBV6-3	CASSFSPRRASYNEQFF	TGTGCCAGCAGTTTTTCTCCCAGGAGGGCGTCCTACAATGAGCAGTTCTTC
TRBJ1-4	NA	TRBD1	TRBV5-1	CASSPGTDEKLFF	TGCGCCAGCAGCCCAGGGACAGATGAAAAACTGTTTTTT
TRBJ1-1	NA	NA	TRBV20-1	CSAPRRAGGTEAFF	TGCAGTGCTCCACGCCGAGCTGGTGGCACTGAAGCTTTCTTT
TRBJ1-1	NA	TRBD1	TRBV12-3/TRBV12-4	CASSLLWDRLNTEAFF	TGTGCCAGCAGTTTATTATGGGACAGGCTGAACACTGAAGCTTTCTTT
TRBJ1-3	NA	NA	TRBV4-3	CASSQEWSTQNTIYF	TGCGCCAGCAGCCAAGAGTGGTCAACTCAGAACACCATATATTTT
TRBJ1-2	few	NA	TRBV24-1	CATPMAKYGYTF	TGTGCCACCCCTATGGCGAAATATGGCTACACCTTC
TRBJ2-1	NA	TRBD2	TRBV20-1	CSARTSGIGYEQFF	TGCAGTGCTAGGACTAGCGGGATAGGCTATGAGCAGTTCTTC
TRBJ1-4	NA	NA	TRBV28	CASIQGTGEKLFF	TGTGCCAGCATTCAGGGAACAGGCGAAAAACTGTTTTTT
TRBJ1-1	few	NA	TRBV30	CAWRPMNNPTEAFF	TGTGCCTGGAGACCCATGAACAACCCCACTGAAGCTTTCTTT
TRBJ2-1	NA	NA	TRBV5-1	CASSLGRASYNEQFF	TGCGCCAGCAGCTTGGGGAGGGCCTCCTACAATGAGCAGTTCTTC
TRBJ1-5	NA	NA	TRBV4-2	CASSQDLGQLNQPQHF	TGTGCCAGCAGCCAAGATTTAGGACAGCTCAATCAGCCCCAGCATTTT
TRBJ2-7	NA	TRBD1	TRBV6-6	CASSPGTGHEQYF	TGTGCCAGCAGCCCCGGGACAGGGCACGAGCAGTACTTC
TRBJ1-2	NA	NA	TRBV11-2	CASSLDGQRLYGYTF	TGTGCCAGCAGCTTAGATGGACAGAGACTCTATGGCTACACCTTC
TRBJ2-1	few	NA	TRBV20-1	CSARSFLGSEGNEQFF	TGCAGTGCTAGATCCTTTCTCGGGAGCGAGGGCAATGAGCAGTTCTTC
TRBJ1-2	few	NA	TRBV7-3	CASSLRANRLNYGYTF	TGTGCCAGCAGCTTAAGGGCCAACCGACTAAACTATGGCTACACCTTC
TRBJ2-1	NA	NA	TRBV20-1	CSARGRGGHNEQFF	TGCAGTGCTAGAGGGCGGGGAGGCCACAATGAGCAGTTCTTC
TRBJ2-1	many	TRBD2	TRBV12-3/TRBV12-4	CASSITGTRVKFF	TGTGCCAGCAGTATCACCGGGACTAGGGTGAAGTTCTTC
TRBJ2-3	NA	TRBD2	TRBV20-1	CSAMSFRLAEAGTQYF	TGCAGTGCTATGAGCTTTCGGCTAGCGGAGGCGGGCACGCAGTATTTT
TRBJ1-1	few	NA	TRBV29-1	CSVGTARTEAFF	TGCAGCGTGGGGACGGCTCGGACTGAAGCTTTCTTT
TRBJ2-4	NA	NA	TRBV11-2	CASSLVGSLTIAKNIQYF	TGTGCCAGCAGCTTAGTTGGCAGTCTAACAATAGCCAAAAACATTCAGTACTTC
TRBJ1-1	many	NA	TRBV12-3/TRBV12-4	CASSPRLGTEAFF	TGTGCCAGCAGTCCACGACTCGGGACTGAAGCTTTCTTT
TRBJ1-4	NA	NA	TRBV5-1	CASSLVSGTNEKLFF	TGCGCCAGCAGCTTGGTCAGCGGTACAAATGAAAAACTGTTTTTT
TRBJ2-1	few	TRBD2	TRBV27	CASSLKSSGSGYEQFF	TGTGCCAGCAGTTTAAAGTCTAGCGGGAGTGGCTATGAGCAGTTCTTC
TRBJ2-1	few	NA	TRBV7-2	CASTKKGGLVNEQFF	TGTGCCAGCACCAAAAAGGGGGGGCTAGTGAATGAGCAGTTCTTC
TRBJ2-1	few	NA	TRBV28	CASSPTTVYNEQFF	TGTGCCAGCAGCCCTACTACCGTATACAATGAGCAGTTCTTC
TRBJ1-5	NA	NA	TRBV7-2	CASSPVTGAGQPQHF	TGTGCCAGCAGCCCCGTTACCGGGGCTGGACAGCCCCAGCATTTT
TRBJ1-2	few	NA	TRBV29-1	CSVADTANYGYTF	TGCAGCGTTGCGGACACAGCTAACTATGGCTACACCTTC
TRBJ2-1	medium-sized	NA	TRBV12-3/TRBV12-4	CASRNRAVNEQFF	TGTGCCAGCAGAAACAGGGCGGTCAATGAGCAGTTCTTC
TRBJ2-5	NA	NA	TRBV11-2	CASSLSGRKTETQYF	TGTGCCAGCAGCTTATCCGGGCGAAAGACAGAGACCCAGTACTTC
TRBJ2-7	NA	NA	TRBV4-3	CASSQDRTTEQYF	TGCGCCAGCAGCCAAGATAGAACTACTGAGCAGTACTTC
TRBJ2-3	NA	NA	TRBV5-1	CASSLAVSDRGTDTQYF	TGCGCCAGCAGCTTGGCCGTGTCCGACCGGGGCACAGATACGCAGTATTTT
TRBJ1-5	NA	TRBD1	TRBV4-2	CASSQEQGALRNQPQHF	TGTGCCAGCAGCCAAGAGCAGGGGGCCCTCCGTAATCAGCCCCAGCATTTT
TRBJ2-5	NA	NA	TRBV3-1	CASSHDGKTQYF	TGTGCCAGCAGCCATGATGGGAAGACCCAGTACTTC
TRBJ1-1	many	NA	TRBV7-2	CASSPQGRGGEAFF	TGTGCCAGCAGCCCCCAAGGGAGGGGTGGTGAAGCTTTCTTT
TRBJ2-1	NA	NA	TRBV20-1	CSASGSINNEQFF	TGCAGTGCTAGCGGGAGCATCAACAATGAGCAGTTCTTC
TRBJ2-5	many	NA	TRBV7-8	CASSLPPFETQYF	TGTGCCAGCAGCTTACCCCCCTTTGAGACCCAGTACTTC
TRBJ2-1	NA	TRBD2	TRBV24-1	CATSDLFPTSGSSYNEQFF	TGTGCCACCAGTGATTTGTTCCCGACTAGCGGGTCTTCCTACAATGAGCAGTTCTTC
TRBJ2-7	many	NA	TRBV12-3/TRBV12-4	CASSLGAVSYEQYF	TGTGCCAGCAGTCTCGGCGCGGTCTCCTACGAGCAGTACTTC
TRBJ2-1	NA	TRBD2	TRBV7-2	CASSLAMGLEKFF	TGTGCCAGCAGCTTAGCCATGGGACTAGAGAAGTTCTTC
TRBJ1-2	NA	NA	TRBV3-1	CASSQGSYTGRYGYTF	TGTGCCAGCAGCCAAGGGAGCTACACCGGACGCTATGGCTACACCTTC
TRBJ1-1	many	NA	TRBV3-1	CASSQEFGSEAFF	TGTGCCAGCAGCCAAGAATTTGGCTCTGAAGCTTTCTTT
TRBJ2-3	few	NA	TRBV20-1	CSAQDRTDTQYF	TGCAGTGCCCAAGATCGCACAGATACGCAGTATTTT
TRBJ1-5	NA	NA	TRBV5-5	CASSLSGMSGQPQHF	TGTGCCAGCAGCTTGTCTGGGATGAGTGGTCAGCCCCAGCATTTT
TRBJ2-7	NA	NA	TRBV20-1	CSAPRDGTYEQYF	TGCAGTGCTCCCCGGGACGGAACCTACGAGCAGTACTTC
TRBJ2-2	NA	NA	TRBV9	CASSASAVNTGELFF	TGTGCCAGCAGCGCTAGCGCGGTGAACACCGGGGAGCTGTTTTTT
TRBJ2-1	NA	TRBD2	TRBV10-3	CAIIRTSGSCDEQFF	TGTGCCATCATCAGGACTAGCGGGAGTTGCGATGAGCAGTTCTTC
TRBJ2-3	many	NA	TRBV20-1	CSALLDRTDTQYF	TGCAGTGCTCTACTCGACCGCACAGATACGCAGTATTTT